A single sample is the source of the 6 T cell receptor beta chains below, sequenced in a study of control samples from healthy donors and cancer patients. The assay was immunoSEQ multiplex PCR, and TCRdb's table has in-frame clones only and misses some. The sample includes about 160,000 clones, about 94% seen only once; the top ten take around 13%. The sequencing input was PBMCs. The source is a man aged 55 to 70 with colorectal cancer.

This clone was seen only once. The chain combines TRBV6-2 or TRBV6-3 with TRBJ1-1, with D possibly matching TRBD1 (6 bases). The CDR3 covers 14 residues. V was cut by 4 bases and J by 0 bases, with 9 bases left in between. Germline V gene data show CDR1 as MNHEY and CDR2 as SVGEGT. CDR3 coding DNA: TGTGCCAGCAGTTGGGGGGCCATGAACACTGAAGCTTTCTTT. It encodes CASSWGAMNTEAFF.

The rearrangement uses TRBV9 and TRBJ2-7; no reliable D call. V was trimmed by 0 bases and J by 5 bases, leaving 12 bases between them. The CDR3 spans 14 residues. Germline CDR1 and CDR2: SGDLS and YYNGEE. CDR3 nucleotide sequence: TGTGCCAGCAGCGTAGGGCCTATTGTGGACGAGCAGTACTTC. Translating it yields CASSVGPIVDEQYF.

This chain links TRBV28 with TRBJ2-1; D remains ambiguous. The CDR3 totals 12 residues. V was shortened by 6 bases and J by 5 bases, with 8 bases between the two germline ends. Germline CDR1 reads MDHEN; CDR2 reads SYDVKM. CDR3 protein: CASSLDHNEQFF. In nucleotides, the CDR3 is TGTGCCAGCAGCCTGGACCACAATGAGCAGTTCTTC.

The gene calls are TRBV7-8 and TRBJ1-5, with 7 nucleotides matching TRBD1. This CDR3 comprises 14 residues. The ends lost 3 bases at V and 6 bases at J; junction bases unmatched: 5. Germline CDR1 and CDR2: SGHVS and FQNEAQ. CDR3 sequence (DNA): TGTGCCAGCAGCTTTGAAGGGGGCGGTCAGCCCCAGCATTTT. Protein: CASSFEGGGQPQHF.

This chain joins TRBV4-2 and TRBJ1-3; tentatively, D is TRBD1 (5 bases). The CDR3 has 17 amino acids. V was shortened by 5 bases and J by 0 bases, with 17 bases between the two germline ends. Per germline, CDR1 LGHNA and CDR2 YNFKEQ. CDR3 loop: CASSSGLGTSSGNTIYF. In nucleotides, the CDR3 is TGTGCCAGCAGCTCTGGCCTAGGGACCTCCTCTGGAAACACCATATATTTT.

This chain connects TRBV4-3 to TRBJ2-3; D is unresolved. Deletions cut 0 bases from V and 2 bases from J, with 3 bases between. The CDR3 has 13 amino acids. Germline lookup yields CDR1 LGHNA and CDR2 YSLEER. The CDR3 sequence: CASSQDFTDTQYF. In nucleotides, the CDR3 is TGCGCCAGCAGCCAAGATTTCACAGATACGCAGTATTTT.